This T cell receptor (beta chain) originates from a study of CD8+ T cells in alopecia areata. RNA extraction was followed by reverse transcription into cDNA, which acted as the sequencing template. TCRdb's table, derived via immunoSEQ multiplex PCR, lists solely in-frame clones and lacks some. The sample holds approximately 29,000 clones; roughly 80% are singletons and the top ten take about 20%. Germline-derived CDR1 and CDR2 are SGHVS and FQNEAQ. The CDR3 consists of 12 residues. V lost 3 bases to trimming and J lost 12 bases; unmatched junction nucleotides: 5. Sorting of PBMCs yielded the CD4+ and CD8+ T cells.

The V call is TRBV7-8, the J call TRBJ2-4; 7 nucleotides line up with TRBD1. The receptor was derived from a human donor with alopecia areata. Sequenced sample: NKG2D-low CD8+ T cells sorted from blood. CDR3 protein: CASSLDGQDQYF. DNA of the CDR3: TGTGCCAGCAGCTTGGATGGACAGGATCAGTACTTC.